This TCR beta chain was recorded in a study of cytomegalovirus exposure and HLA in healthy donors listed by TCRdb under 2017. Regarding the research as a whole: A later analysis indicated that the 120 validation repertoires were generated on the platform also employed for the roughly 650 repertoires of the first cohort. The aim of the study was to test whether cataloging public T cell receptors could identify signatures of past pathogen exposure. A separate validation cohort of 100 to 150 different subjects was used in addition to the roughly 620-subject first cohort. To predict cytomegalovirus infection status, the study brought together high-throughput TCR immunosequencing, statistical association of individual TCRs with disease status, and machine learning. Here is what the overall study found, with its caveats: Most TCR sequences were seen in very few donors, while some public TCRs were found in many individuals. A later analysis found that TCRs clustered in the first cohort also tended to co-occur in the roughly 120 validation repertoires, with 90% to 95% of cluster scores above 0. All 110 or so repertoires were used to score co-occurrence in the validation cohort in a later analysis, because that analysis had no HLA typing for the cohort. Cytomegalovirus status was reported to be diagnosed by the classifier with high specificity and sensitivity in both the original and validation cohorts. It was suggested by the authors that the approach could potentially be generalized to other disease states and immunological phenotypes. A few of the identified cytomegalovirus-associated TCR beta chains were confirmed in vitro to be specific for cytomegalovirus antigens. The study gave a list of 150 to 200 TCR beta chains associated with cytomegalovirus.

The donors were included in the validation cohort of over a hundred subjects, a group kept apart from the roughly 610-subject first cohort. CDR3 length: 16 amino acids, cysteine to phenylalanine. Just CDR3 DNA is preserved here, 48 bases in frame from base 1. Trimmed from V: 1 base; trimmed from J: 10 bases; junction bases lacking a gene match: 12. CDR1 and CDR2, per the germline V gene, are LGHNA and YSLEER. Library creation used the immunoSEQ multiplex PCR assay. The paper's data handling went like this. A statistical classification framework was built for diagnosing cytomegalovirus status from the catalog of TCR beta chain sequences. This immuneACCESS table, as held by TCRdb, lists in-frame sequences with V and J called but not all clones. Of the missing ones, under half trace to an unresolved V gene in checked studies; the others have no known cause. V, J and clone size are those of that table, while D and trimming were read from the DNA. For this sample there are about 110,000 clones; around 90% appear just once. The ten largest clones take up around 1.8% of the sample.

Notes on this clone: The clone's antigen remains unknown. No clone much larger than this one lies a single base away; base qualities are absent.

This TCR was sampled from a woman aged 18-29 years in good health and CMV-seronegative. The V gene is TRBV4-3 and the J gene is TRBJ1-5; TRBD1 matches 8 bases in the middle. Source material: PBMCs. The nucleotides read TGCGCCAGCAGCCAAGGCCCACCAGGGGGCAATCGCCCCCAGCATTTT. Its protein reads: CASSQGPPGGNRPQHF.